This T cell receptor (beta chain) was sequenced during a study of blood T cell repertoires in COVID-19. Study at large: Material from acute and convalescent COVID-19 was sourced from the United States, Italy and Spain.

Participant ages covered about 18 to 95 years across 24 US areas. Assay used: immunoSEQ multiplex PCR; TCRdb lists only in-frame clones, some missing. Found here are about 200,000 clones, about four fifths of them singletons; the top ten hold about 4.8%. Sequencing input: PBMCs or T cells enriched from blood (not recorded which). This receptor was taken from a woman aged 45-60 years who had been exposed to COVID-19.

The CDR3 reads CASSAPSDEQFF. DNA for the CDR3: TGTGCCAGCAGCGCCCCCAGCGATGAGCAGTTCTTC. The rearrangement joins TRBV11-2 to TRBJ2-1; D remains unclear. The ends were cut back, 5 bases at V and 8 bases at J, with 10 bases in the middle. CDR1 and CDR2 from the germline V gene are SGHAT and FQNNGV. The CDR3 runs to 12 residues.